Listed below are T cell receptor beta chains from one sample, sequenced in a study of CD8 T cells in ankylosing spondylitis. Each CDR3 protein is one row after TCRdb ran MiXCR on the 5' RACE reads. The repertoire holds fewer than 450,000 distinct CDR3 sequences, with more than 15% as singletons. Specimen: blood, either unsorted or a sorted T cell fraction (not recorded which). The receptors were sampled from a male donor with ankylosing spondylitis. CDR3s include the opening cysteine and the closing phenylalanine or tryptophan. Fields, in order: clone size, V gene, J gene, CDR3 length, CDR3 protein. The listing skips clone size in some rows; elsewhere it reads once, few, many or a size class.

clone_size: few; v_call: TRBV12-3/TRBV12-4; j_call: TRBJ2-1; cdr3_length: 17; cdr3_aa: CASSWTSGVSSYNEQFF
clone_size: few; v_call: TRBV25-1; j_call: TRBJ2-1; cdr3_length: 15; cdr3_aa: CASSAGLAGWDEQFF
clone_size: few; v_call: TRBV20-1; j_call: TRBJ1-5; cdr3_length: 16; cdr3_aa: CSASTLRGRSNQPQHF
clone_size: .; v_call: TRBV7-6; j_call: TRBJ2-3; cdr3_length: 15; cdr3_aa: CASSSGGTLTDTQYF
clone_size: many; v_call: TRBV20-1; j_call: TRBJ2-3; cdr3_length: 17; cdr3_aa: CSARDTSGVISTDTQYF
clone_size: few; v_call: TRBV28; j_call: TRBJ1-5; cdr3_length: 12; cdr3_aa: CASRAGYQPQHF
clone_size: .; v_call: TRBV18; j_call: TRBJ2-1; cdr3_length: 12; cdr3_aa: CASSPGRDEQFF
clone_size: .; v_call: TRBV6-2/TRBV6-3; j_call: TRBJ1-3; cdr3_length: 16; cdr3_aa: CASSYSMTGSGNTIYF
clone_size: many; v_call: TRBV29-1; j_call: TRBJ1-4; cdr3_length: 15; cdr3_aa: CSVEVRGQKNEKLFF
clone_size: many; v_call: TRBV20-1; j_call: TRBJ1-2; cdr3_length: 15; cdr3_aa: CSASRDGKANYGYTF
clone_size: .; v_call: TRBV28; j_call: TRBJ2-7; cdr3_length: 13; cdr3_aa: CASSRGFEDEQYF
clone_size: few; v_call: TRBV6-2/TRBV6-3; j_call: TRBJ1-1; cdr3_length: 14; cdr3_aa: CASREGQPNTEAFF
clone_size: once; v_call: TRBV18; j_call: TRBJ1-1; cdr3_length: 13; cdr3_aa: CASSGLQGGEAFF
clone_size: few; v_call: TRBV18; j_call: TRBJ1-2; cdr3_length: 15; cdr3_aa: CASSAEDMVKGGYTF
clone_size: .; v_call: TRBV5-1; j_call: TRBJ1-1; cdr3_length: 14; cdr3_aa: CASDPGGRSTEAFF
clone_size: few; v_call: TRBV6-2/TRBV6-3; j_call: TRBJ2-7; cdr3_length: 16; cdr3_aa: CASSSTSGRALYEQYF
clone_size: many; v_call: TRBV20-1; j_call: TRBJ2-3; cdr3_length: 12; cdr3_aa: CSARGGGDTQYF
clone_size: .; v_call: TRBV7-3; j_call: TRBJ2-1; cdr3_length: 14; cdr3_aa: CASSLTARNNEQFF
clone_size: few; v_call: TRBV7-9; j_call: TRBJ2-5; cdr3_length: 15; cdr3_aa: CASSPQSGPTETQYF
clone_size: .; v_call: TRBV12-3/TRBV12-4; j_call: TRBJ1-2; cdr3_length: 17; cdr3_aa: CASSLGHGGREDYGYTF
clone_size: .; v_call: TRBV5-6; j_call: TRBJ2-7; cdr3_length: 14; cdr3_aa: CASSWMRPPYEQYF
clone_size: few; v_call: TRBV12-3/TRBV12-4; j_call: TRBJ1-5; cdr3_length: 14; cdr3_aa: CASSFSQGAQPQHF
clone_size: .; v_call: TRBV20-1; j_call: TRBJ2-3; cdr3_length: 14; cdr3_aa: CSAVTSGGTDTQYF
clone_size: few; v_call: TRBV28; j_call: TRBJ2-2; cdr3_length: 15; cdr3_aa: CASSPPLGVTGELFF
clone_size: .; v_call: TRBV2; j_call: TRBJ2-7; cdr3_length: 14; cdr3_aa: CASSWTVYSYEQYF
clone_size: many; v_call: TRBV15; j_call: TRBJ1-2; cdr3_length: 13; cdr3_aa: CATAQVGPYGYTF
clone_size: many; v_call: TRBV7-2; j_call: TRBJ1-1; cdr3_length: 14; cdr3_aa: CASSFKGYGTEAFF
clone_size: .; v_call: TRBV5-1; j_call: TRBJ1-1; cdr3_length: 17; cdr3_aa: CASSPGVVLQGNTEAVF
clone_size: few; v_call: TRBV10-3; j_call: TRBJ2-1; cdr3_length: 17; cdr3_aa: CAISRRLAGEGDNEQFF
clone_size: .; v_call: TRBV7-3; j_call: TRBJ2-3; cdr3_length: 14; cdr3_aa: CASGSDRVGDTQYF
clone_size: .; v_call: TRBV3-1; j_call: TRBJ2-2; cdr3_length: 15; cdr3_aa: CASSQGIGRTGELFF
clone_size: .; v_call: TRBV2; j_call: TRBJ1-1; cdr3_length: 11; cdr3_aa: CASSDGPEAFF
clone_size: .; v_call: TRBV11-3; j_call: TRBJ1-1; cdr3_length: 15; cdr3_aa: CASSLGTGSNTEAFF
clone_size: .; v_call: TRBV4-3; j_call: TRBJ2-7; cdr3_length: 14; cdr3_aa: CASSQGHGPYEQYF
clone_size: .; v_call: TRBV19; j_call: TRBJ1-6; cdr3_length: 14; cdr3_aa: CASSIQGNNSPLHF
clone_size: once; v_call: TRBV28; j_call: TRBJ1-1; cdr3_length: 12; cdr3_aa: CASRYRDLNAFF
clone_size: .; v_call: TRBV30; j_call: TRBJ1-4; cdr3_length: 10; cdr3_aa: CAWGYEKLFF
clone_size: few; v_call: TRBV12-3/TRBV12-4; j_call: TRBJ1-2; cdr3_length: 17; cdr3_aa: CASSTVYGTETRYGYTF
clone_size: few; v_call: TRBV10-3; j_call: TRBJ1-2; cdr3_length: 14; cdr3_aa: CAIKAETAAYGYTF
clone_size: .; v_call: TRBV11-2; j_call: TRBJ2-1; cdr3_length: 15; cdr3_aa: CASSLAGAQGHEQFF
clone_size: .; v_call: TRBV5-1; j_call: TRBJ1-1; cdr3_length: 13; cdr3_aa: CASSPGQGYEAFF
clone_size: .; v_call: TRBV2; j_call: TRBJ1-2; cdr3_length: 12; cdr3_aa: CASKYDGYGYTF